The clone carrying this TCR beta chain turned up a few times. Its antigen is still unknown. This entry comes from a study of PD-1 blockade in classical Hodgkin lymphoma. Study at large: Nivolumab was given intravenously to patients at 3 mg/kg every 2 weeks. The study, taken as a whole, reports: Baseline diversity in complete responders resembled that of newly diagnosed patients. Relative to healthy donors, newly diagnosed patients reportedly had lower baseline TCR diversity, which was reported as lower still in relapsed/refractory patients. Compared with baseline, CD4+ but not CD8+ TCR diversity had risen significantly by C4D1.

Profiling relied on immunoSEQ multiplex PCR, and the TCRdb table lists in-frame clones only, not all of them. This sample carries about 14,000 clones, 83% of them seen once, and the ten largest clones take under 25%. Trimming removed 8 bases from V and 5 bases from J, with 7 bases in between. CDR1 and CDR2 (germline): SQVTM, ANQGSEA. The CDR3 has 10 residues. All the patients suffered relapse after autologous stem cell transplantation, and brentuximab vedotin exposure differed. The sequence was collected from a human donor with classical Hodgkin lymphoma. The chain joins TRBV29-1 to TRBJ2-1, with D unresolved. The sample was peripheral blood mononuclear cells (PBMCs), taken at baseline. This CDR3 reads CSFRDNEQFF. CDR3 nucleotides: TGCAGCTTTAGAGACAATGAGCAGTTCTTC.